The rows below give T cell receptor beta chains drawn from one sample of a study of cytomegalovirus exposure and HLA in healthy donors. Repertoires were generated with immunoSEQ multiplex PCR, while TCRdb's copy carries only in-frame clones and drops some. The sample has 60,000 to 75,000 clones; 85% are singletons. Sequenced input: PBMCs. The receptors here all came from a female donor in good health and CMV-seronegative. The CDR3 runs from the conserved cysteine through the conserved F or W. The order of the fields is J gene, V gene, D gene, clone size, CDR3 protein, CDR3 DNA. D genes are given only for firm matches. The size entry is marked missing in some rows and otherwise reads once, few, many or a size class.

j_call: TRBJ2-3
v_call: TRBV10-2
d_call: TRBD1
clone_size: few
cdr3_aa: CASRTGPHTDTQYF
cdr3_nt: TGCGCCAGCAGGACAGGGCCACACACAGATACGCAGTATTTT

j_call: TRBJ2-3
v_call: TRBV18
d_call: TRBD2
clone_size: NA
cdr3_aa: CASTRLAGITDTQYF
cdr3_nt: TGTGCCAGCACCCGACTAGCGGGAATCACAGATACGCAGTATTTT

j_call: TRBJ1-1
v_call: TRBV4-3
d_call: TRBD1
clone_size: NA
cdr3_aa: CASSPGQGSFDTEAFF
cdr3_nt: TGCGCCAGCAGCCCGGGACAGGGGAGTTTCGACACTGAAGCTTTCTTT

j_call: TRBJ1-1
v_call: TRBV6-6
d_call: TRBD1
clone_size: NA
cdr3_aa: CASIFPGQGQNTEAFF
cdr3_nt: TGTGCCAGCATTTTTCCGGGACAGGGCCAGAACACTGAAGCTTTCTTT

j_call: TRBJ1-2
v_call: TRBV5-1
d_call: NA
clone_size: few
cdr3_aa: CASSLGDRGYTF
cdr3_nt: TGCGCCAGCAGCTTGGGAGACAGGGGCTACACCTTC

j_call: TRBJ2-2
v_call: TRBV28
d_call: NA
clone_size: NA
cdr3_aa: CASRGQGQGSAGELFF
cdr3_nt: TGTGCCAGCAGGGGACAAGGTCAGGGGTCGGCCGGGGAGCTGTTTTTT

j_call: TRBJ1-5
v_call: TRBV27
d_call: NA
clone_size: NA
cdr3_aa: CASTLRGALLSNQPQHF
cdr3_nt: TGTGCCAGCACCCTTCGGGGAGCTCTCCTTAGCAATCAGCCCCAGCATTTT

j_call: TRBJ1-1
v_call: TRBV7-6
d_call: NA
clone_size: NA
cdr3_aa: CASSLSGGMNTEAFF
cdr3_nt: TGTGCCAGCAGCCTAAGTGGCGGCATGAACACTGAAGCTTTCTTT

j_call: TRBJ1-5
v_call: TRBV18
d_call: TRBD1
clone_size: NA
cdr3_aa: CASSQGAAGQPQHF
cdr3_nt: TGTGCCAGCTCACAGGGGGCGGCTGGGCAGCCCCAGCATTTT

j_call: TRBJ2-3
v_call: TRBV19
d_call: TRBD2
clone_size: NA
cdr3_aa: CASSYGTSGSGADTQYF
cdr3_nt: TGTGCCAGTAGTTATGGGACTAGCGGGAGCGGAGCAGATACGCAGTATTTT

j_call: TRBJ2-7
v_call: TRBV4-2
d_call: TRBD2
clone_size: few
cdr3_aa: CASSLPSSGSYEQYF
cdr3_nt: TGTGCCAGCAGCCTCCCGTCTAGCGGGAGCTACGAGCAGTACTTC

j_call: TRBJ1-1
v_call: TRBV18
d_call: NA
clone_size: NA
cdr3_aa: CASSPFDSDTEAFF
cdr3_nt: TGTGCCAGCTCACCGTTTGACAGTGACACTGAAGCTTTCTTT

j_call: TRBJ2-6
v_call: TRBV5-1
d_call: NA
clone_size: NA
cdr3_aa: CASSRGSGANVLTF
cdr3_nt: TGCGCCAGCAGCCGAGGATCTGGGGCCAACGTCCTGACTTTC

j_call: TRBJ2-5
v_call: TRBV4-2
d_call: TRBD2
clone_size: NA
cdr3_aa: CASSQAGTSGTSQYF
cdr3_nt: TGTGCCAGCAGCCAAGCCGGGACTAGCGGGACTTCCCAGTACTTC

j_call: TRBJ1-1
v_call: TRBV9
d_call: NA
clone_size: NA
cdr3_aa: CASSATGEGGRTEAFF
cdr3_nt: TGTGCCAGCAGCGCGACCGGGGAGGGGGGCAGGACTGAAGCTTTCTTT

j_call: TRBJ2-1
v_call: TRBV2
d_call: NA
clone_size: few
cdr3_aa: CASSEVLATYGEQFF
cdr3_nt: TGTGCCAGCAGTGAAGTGCTAGCAACCTACGGAGAGCAGTTCTTC

j_call: TRBJ2-5
v_call: TRBV11-1
d_call: TRBD2
clone_size: NA
cdr3_aa: CASSLGLALETQYF
cdr3_nt: TGTGCCAGCAGCTTAGGACTAGCGTTGGAGACCCAGTACTTC

j_call: TRBJ1-1
v_call: TRBV7-9
d_call: TRBD1
clone_size: NA
cdr3_aa: CASSYTGGTEAFF
cdr3_nt: TGTGCCAGCAGCTACACAGGGGGCACTGAAGCTTTCTTT

j_call: TRBJ1-5
v_call: TRBV5-4
d_call: TRBD1
clone_size: NA
cdr3_aa: CASSLVGDRGRNQPQHF
cdr3_nt: TGTGCCAGCAGCTTGGTGGGGGACAGGGGGCGCAATCAGCCCCAGCATTTT

j_call: TRBJ2-3
v_call: TRBV6-4
d_call: NA
clone_size: NA
cdr3_aa: CASSASGTDTQYF
cdr3_nt: TGTGCCAGCAGTGCTAGCGGCACAGATACGCAGTATTTT

j_call: TRBJ2-1
v_call: TRBV11-1
d_call: TRBD1
clone_size: NA
cdr3_aa: CASSRRQGDGNEQFF
cdr3_nt: TGTGCCAGCAGCAGAAGACAGGGGGACGGCAATGAGCAGTTCTTC

j_call: TRBJ1-6
v_call: TRBV6-5
d_call: NA
clone_size: NA
cdr3_aa: CASTGAGRNSPLHF
cdr3_nt: TGTGCCAGCACTGGGGCAGGGAGGAATTCACCCCTCCACTTT

j_call: TRBJ2-7
v_call: TRBV28
d_call: TRBD2
clone_size: NA
cdr3_aa: CASSLAAGTSGSYEQYF
cdr3_nt: TGTGCCAGCAGTTTAGCAGCCGGGACTAGCGGATCCTACGAGCAGTACTTC

j_call: TRBJ2-2
v_call: TRBV19
d_call: NA
clone_size: once
cdr3_aa: CASSIRVRTGELFF
cdr3_nt: TGTGCCAGTAGTATTCGTGTCCGGACCGGGGAGCTGTTTTTT

j_call: TRBJ2-1
v_call: TRBV7-8
d_call: TRBD2
clone_size: once
cdr3_aa: CASSWPGTSDYNEQFF
cdr3_nt: TGTGCCAGCAGCTGGCCCGGGACTAGCGACTACAATGAGCAGTTCTTC

j_call: TRBJ2-7
v_call: TRBV7-9
d_call: TRBD2
clone_size: once
cdr3_aa: CASSLAPTTGTSGYEQYF
cdr3_nt: TGTGCCAGCAGCTTAGCCCCAACTACCGGGACTAGCGGATACGAGCAGTACTTC

j_call: TRBJ1-5
v_call: TRBV28
d_call: TRBD1
clone_size: NA
cdr3_aa: CASIQGGSHQPQHF
cdr3_nt: TGTGCCAGCATTCAGGGGGGTTCCCATCAGCCCCAGCATTTT

j_call: TRBJ2-3
v_call: TRBV10-1
d_call: NA
clone_size: once
cdr3_aa: CASSDPRESTDTQYF
cdr3_nt: TGCGCCAGCAGTGATCCGCGGGAATCCACAGATACGCAGTATTTT

j_call: TRBJ2-5
v_call: TRBV5-1
d_call: TRBD2
clone_size: few
cdr3_aa: CASSTGLADPETQYF
cdr3_nt: TGCGCCAGCAGCACGGGACTAGCGGACCCAGAGACCCAGTACTTC

j_call: TRBJ1-4
v_call: TRBV6-1
d_call: NA
clone_size: NA
cdr3_aa: CASRFTDSPNEKLFF
cdr3_nt: TGTGCCAGCAGATTCACAGACAGCCCTAATGAAAAACTGTTTTTT

j_call: TRBJ1-3
v_call: TRBV2
d_call: NA
clone_size: NA
cdr3_aa: CASSERAGRIGNTIYF
cdr3_nt: TGTGCCAGCAGTGAACGGGCGGGGAGGATAGGAAACACCATATATTTT

j_call: TRBJ2-7
v_call: TRBV16
d_call: NA
clone_size: NA
cdr3_aa: CASSRSMDEQYF
cdr3_nt: TGTGCCAGCAGCCGGAGTATGGACGAGCAGTACTTC

j_call: TRBJ2-3
v_call: TRBV7-2
d_call: NA
clone_size: once
cdr3_aa: CASSLTPRQWRSADTQYF
cdr3_nt: TGTGCCAGCAGCTTAACGCCCAGACAGTGGAGAAGTGCAGATACGCAGTATTTT

j_call: TRBJ1-4
v_call: TRBV19
d_call: NA
clone_size: NA
cdr3_aa: CASSIRRGTNEKLFF
cdr3_nt: TGTGCCAGTAGTATCAGGAGGGGCACTAATGAAAAACTGTTTTTT

j_call: TRBJ2-1
v_call: TRBV14
d_call: NA
clone_size: NA
cdr3_aa: CASRAGSLHEFF
cdr3_nt: TGTGCCAGCAGAGCCGGGTCCCTTCACGAGTTCTTC

j_call: TRBJ1-1
v_call: TRBV18
d_call: NA
clone_size: NA
cdr3_aa: CASSQDSEPFF
cdr3_nt: TGTGCCAGCTCGCAGGACTCCGAGCCTTTCTTT

j_call: TRBJ1-6
v_call: TRBV7-9
d_call: TRBD1
clone_size: NA
cdr3_aa: CASSPRQGASNSPLHF
cdr3_nt: TGTGCCAGCAGCCCGCGACAGGGGGCATCAAATTCACCCCTCCACTTT

j_call: TRBJ1-1
v_call: TRBV7-9
d_call: NA
clone_size: NA
cdr3_aa: CASRTPGKNTEAFF
cdr3_nt: TGTGCCAGCAGAACGCCGGGGAAGAACACTGAAGCTTTCTTT

j_call: TRBJ2-7
v_call: TRBV21-1
d_call: NA
clone_size: NA
cdr3_aa: CASSKDVQEFYEQYF
cdr3_nt: TGTGCCAGCAGCAAAGATGTACAGGAATTCTACGAGCAGTACTTC